Listed below are T cell receptor beta chains from one sample, sequenced in a study of blood T cells in healthy people across ages. MiXCR, run by TCRdb on the 5' RACE reads, gives a single entry per CDR3 protein. The sample includes approximately 800,000 distinct CDR3 sequences, 46% of them seen just once. The source material was blood. These TCRs come from a man older than 75 in good health. The CDR3 runs from the conserved cysteine through the conserved F or W. The D gene is left open where the match is weak. Rows may omit the clone size; those that give it use once, few, many or a size class.

d_call,clone_size,v_call,j_call,cdr3_aa,cdr3_nt
.,.,TRBV30,TRBJ2-2,CAWKGRQWDTGELFF,TGTGCCTGGAAAGGACGGCAGTGGGACACCGGGGAGCTGTTTTTT
TRBD1,.,TRBV30,TRBJ2-7,CAWRGQGSYEQYF,TGTGCCTGGCGGGGACAGGGGAGCTACGAGCAGTACTTC
TRBD1,many,TRBV28,TRBJ2-1,CASREKDRRYNEQFF,TGTGCCAGCAGGGAGAAGGACAGGCGTTACAATGAGCAGTTCTTC
TRBD2,.,TRBV20-1,TRBJ2-3,CSARDEGLKRELEDTQYF,TGCAGTGCTAGAGATGAAGGCCTCAAGCGGGAGCTGGAAGATACGCAGTATTTT
.,few,TRBV5-1,TRBJ1-4,CASSLAGQTTNEKLFF,TGCGCCAGCAGCTTAGCTGGACAGACAACTAATGAAAAACTGTTTTTT
.,.,TRBV29-1,TRBJ1-1,CSVEEGTWGAFF,TGCAGCGTTGAAGAGGGAACATGGGGAGCTTTCTTT
TRBD2,.,TRBV28,TRBJ2-3,CASRSLSGSGTDAQYF,TGTGCCAGCAGGTCCCTTAGCGGGAGTGGCACAGATGCGCAGTATTTT
.,.,TRBV24-1,TRBJ2-7,CATSEPPSGPGSYEQYF,TGTGCCACCAGTGAACCCCCCAGCGGACCCGGATCCTACGAGCAGTACTTC
.,.,TRBV3-1,TRBJ2-7,CASSITGTEYYEQYF,TGTGCCAGCAGCATAACTGGGACGGAATACTACGAGCAGTACTTC
TRBD2,many,TRBV28,TRBJ2-5,CASSVGLAGETQYF,TGTGCCAGCAGTGTGGGACTAGCGGGAGAGACCCAGTACTTC
.,.,TRBV28,TRBJ2-3,CASSLASGNTDTQYF,TGTGCCAGCAGTTTAGCGTCAGGGAACACAGATACGCAGTATTTT
.,.,TRBV25-1,TRBJ1-2,CASSVGGGGRNYGYTF,TGTGCCAGCTCAGTGGGGGGAGGAGGACGGAACTATGGCTACACCTTC
.,.,TRBV7-9,TRBJ2-1,CASSLARGGPPSEQFF,TGTGCCAGCAGCTTAGCCAGGGGAGGGCCGCCAAGTGAGCAGTTCTTC
.,.,TRBV29-1,TRBJ2-6,CSVWVTGANVLTF,TGCAGCGTATGGGTGACTGGGGCCAACGTCCTGACTTTC
TRBD1,.,TRBV5-1,TRBJ2-7,CASRRDRDNEQYF,TGCGCCAGCCGCCGGGACAGGGACAACGAGCAGTACTTC
.,few,TRBV2,TRBJ2-2,CASSEVGRGTTGELFF,TGTGCCAGCAGTGAAGTCGGACGGGGGACTACCGGGGAGCTGTTTTTT